This paragraph covers one TCR beta chain sequence. Antigen unknown. TCRdb re-called the reads through MiXCR, storing one row per CDR3 protein. The sample holds about 830,000 distinct CDR3 sequences, roughly 33% seen once. The data stem from a study of T cell repertoires in cytomegalovirus infection. Study-level background: Well-studied HLA-B-restricted CMV epitopes were used in the study alongside recently identified HLA-C-restricted ones. Indications of both CMV infection and matching HLA type were provided by public TCR beta signatures.

CDR3 length: 15 amino acids. Germline V gene data show CDR1 as WSHSY and CDR2 as SAAADI. V lost 7 bases, J lost 3 bases, and 11 bases stayed unmatched. The receptor was derived from a human donor in good health (CMV status not recorded). Some clones in this sample may be carry-over from other donors' samples. J is TRBJ2-7 and V is TRBV10-2; TRBD1 aligns across 8 bases. The sequences come from cultured CD8+ T cells from PBMCs, collected from culture after CMV antigen stimulation. CDR3 residues: CASTPDRGGFYEQYF. CDR3 in DNA: TGCGCCAGCACTCCTGACAGGGGAGGTTTCTACGAGCAGTACTTC.